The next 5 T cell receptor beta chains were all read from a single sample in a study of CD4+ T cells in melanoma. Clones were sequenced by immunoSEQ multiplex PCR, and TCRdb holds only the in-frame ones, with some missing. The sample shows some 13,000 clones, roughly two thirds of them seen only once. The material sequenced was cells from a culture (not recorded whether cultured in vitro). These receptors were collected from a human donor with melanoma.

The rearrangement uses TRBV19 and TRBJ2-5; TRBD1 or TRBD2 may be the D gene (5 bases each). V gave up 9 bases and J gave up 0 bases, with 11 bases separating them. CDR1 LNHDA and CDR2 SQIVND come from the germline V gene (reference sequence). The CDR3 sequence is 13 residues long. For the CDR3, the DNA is TGTGCCAGCCGGGGACCGAACCAAGAGACCCAGTACTTC. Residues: CASRGPNQETQYF.

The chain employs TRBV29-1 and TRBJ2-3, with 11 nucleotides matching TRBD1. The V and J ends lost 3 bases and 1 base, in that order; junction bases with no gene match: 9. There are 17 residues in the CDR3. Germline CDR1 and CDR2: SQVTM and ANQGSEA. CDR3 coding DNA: TGCAGCGTTGACCCCATGGGACAGGGGGTTGGCACAGATACGCAGTATTTT. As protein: CSVDPMGQGVGTDTQYF.

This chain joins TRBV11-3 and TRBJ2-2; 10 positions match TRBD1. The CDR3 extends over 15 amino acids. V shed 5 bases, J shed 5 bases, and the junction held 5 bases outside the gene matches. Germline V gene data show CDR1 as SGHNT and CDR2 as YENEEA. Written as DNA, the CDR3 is TGTGCCAGCAGCGCCCGGACAGGGGGTACCGGGGAGCTGTTTTTT. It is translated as CASSARTGGTGELFF.

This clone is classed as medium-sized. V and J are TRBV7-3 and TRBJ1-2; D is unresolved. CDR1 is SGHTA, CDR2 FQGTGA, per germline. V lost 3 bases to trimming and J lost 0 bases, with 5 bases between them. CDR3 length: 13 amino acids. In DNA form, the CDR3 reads TGTGCCAGCAGCTTTTTGGCTAACTATGGCTACACCTTC. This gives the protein CASSFLANYGYTF.

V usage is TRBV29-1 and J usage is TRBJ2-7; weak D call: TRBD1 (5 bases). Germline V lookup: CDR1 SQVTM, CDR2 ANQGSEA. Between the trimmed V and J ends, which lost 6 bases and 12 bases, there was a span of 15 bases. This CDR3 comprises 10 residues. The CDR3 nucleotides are TGCAGCGTGCCCCGGGCTGGGGCGTACTTC. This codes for CSVPRAGAYF.